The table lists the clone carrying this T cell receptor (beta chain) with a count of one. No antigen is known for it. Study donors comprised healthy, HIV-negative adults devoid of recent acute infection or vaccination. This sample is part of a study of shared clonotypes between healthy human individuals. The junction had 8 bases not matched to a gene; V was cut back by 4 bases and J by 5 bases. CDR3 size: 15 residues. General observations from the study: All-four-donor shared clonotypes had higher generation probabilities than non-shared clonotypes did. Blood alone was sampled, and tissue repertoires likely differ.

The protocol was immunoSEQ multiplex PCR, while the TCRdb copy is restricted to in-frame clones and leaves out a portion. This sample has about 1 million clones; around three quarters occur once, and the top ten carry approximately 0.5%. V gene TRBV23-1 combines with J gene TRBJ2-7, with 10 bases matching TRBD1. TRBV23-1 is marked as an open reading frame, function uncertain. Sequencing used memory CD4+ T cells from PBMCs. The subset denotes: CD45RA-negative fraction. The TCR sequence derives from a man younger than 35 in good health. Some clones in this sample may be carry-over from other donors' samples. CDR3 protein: CASSLETGGPDEQYF. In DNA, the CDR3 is TGCGCCAGCAGTCTGGAGACAGGGGGCCCCGACGAGCAGTACTTC.